This entry concerns a single T cell receptor beta chain. Its antigen is undetermined. The data were obtained in a study of response to subunit inactivated influenza vaccine. Study-wide points: After each seasonal influenza vaccination, few new T cells are recruited, the authors suggested.

TCRdb itself ran the RT-PCR reads through MiXCR, one entry per CDR3 protein. This sample has hundreds of thousands of distinct CDR3 sequences, with 12% found just once. The CDR3 is 15 residues long. Germline-derived CDR1 and CDR2 are DFQATT and SNEGSKA (reference sequence). Unmatched junction bases numbered 4, after V lost 1 base and J lost 1 base. The clonotype was recovered from a man aged 45-60 years who received an inactivated influenza vaccine. The chain recombines TRBV20-1 with TRBJ2-1, with 7 bases lining up with TRBD2. The sequences come from PBMCs from blood, collected on the day of vaccination. CDR3 DNA sequence: TGCAGTGCTAGAGTTCCAGCGGGGTCCTACAATGAGCAGTTCTTC. Encoded protein: CSARVPAGSYNEQFF.